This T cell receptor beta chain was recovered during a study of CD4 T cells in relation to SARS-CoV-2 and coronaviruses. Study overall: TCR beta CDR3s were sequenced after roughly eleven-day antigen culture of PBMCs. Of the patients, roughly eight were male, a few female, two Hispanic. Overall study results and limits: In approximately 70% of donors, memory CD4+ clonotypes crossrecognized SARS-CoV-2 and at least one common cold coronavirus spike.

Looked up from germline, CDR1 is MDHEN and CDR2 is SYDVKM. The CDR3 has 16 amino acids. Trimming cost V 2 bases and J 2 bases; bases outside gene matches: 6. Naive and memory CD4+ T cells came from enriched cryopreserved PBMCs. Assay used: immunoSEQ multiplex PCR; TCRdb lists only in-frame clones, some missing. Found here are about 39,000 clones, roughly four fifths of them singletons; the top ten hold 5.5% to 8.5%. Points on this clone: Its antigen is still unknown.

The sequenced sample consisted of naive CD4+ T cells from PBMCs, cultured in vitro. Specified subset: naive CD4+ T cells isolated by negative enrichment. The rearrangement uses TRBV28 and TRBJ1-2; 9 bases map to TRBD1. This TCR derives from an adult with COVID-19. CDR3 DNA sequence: TGTGCCAGCAGTTTACTGTCCGGACAGGGGAACTATGGCTACACCTTC. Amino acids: CASSLLSGQGNYGYTF.